The clone carrying this T cell receptor beta chain was seen repeatedly, ten times or more. Its antigen remains unknown. This sample was taken from a study of identical twins. Trimming shortened V by 3 bases and J by 0 bases, and 12 bases separated the two germline ends. The CDR3 runs to 15 residues. Germline CDR1 reads DFQATT; CDR2 reads SNEGSKA (reference sequence). In TCRdb, the 5' RACE reads were re-called with MiXCR into one record per CDR3 protein. The repertoire holds approximately 670,000 distinct CDR3 sequences, with approximately 6.1% as singletons. General observations from the study: The study drew conclusions from cross-sectional statistical analysis, not from following the same donors. Monozygotic twins shared more out-of-frame TCR alpha than recombination models predicted. Abundant beta clonotypes from cord blood had fewer insertions, unlike memory repertoires, which showed none.

What was sequenced was naive T cells sorted from blood. The V gene is TRBV20-1, the J gene TRBJ1-5; D uncertain. The receptor comes from a man between 18 and 35 years old in good health. The CDR3: CSARADGSSNQPQHF. The CDR3 nucleotides read TGCAGTGCTAGGGCGGACGGCTCTAGCAATCAGCCCCAGCATTTT.